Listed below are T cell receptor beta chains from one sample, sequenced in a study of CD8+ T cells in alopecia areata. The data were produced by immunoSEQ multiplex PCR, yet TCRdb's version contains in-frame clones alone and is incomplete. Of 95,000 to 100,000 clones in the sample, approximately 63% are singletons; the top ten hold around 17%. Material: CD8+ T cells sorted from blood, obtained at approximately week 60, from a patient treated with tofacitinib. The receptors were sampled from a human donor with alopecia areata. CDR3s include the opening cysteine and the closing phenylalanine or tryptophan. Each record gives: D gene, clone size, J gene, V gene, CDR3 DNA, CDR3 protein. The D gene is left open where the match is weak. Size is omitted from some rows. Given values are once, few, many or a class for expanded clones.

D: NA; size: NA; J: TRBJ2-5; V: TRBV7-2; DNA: TGTGCCAGCAGCTTTGGAGGGTTCCAAGAGACCCAGTACTTC; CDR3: CASSFGGFQETQYF
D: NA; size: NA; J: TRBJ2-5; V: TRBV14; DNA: TGTGCCAGCAGCCAAGAATTTACTAGGACGGAGACCCAGTACTTC; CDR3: CASSQEFTRTETQYF
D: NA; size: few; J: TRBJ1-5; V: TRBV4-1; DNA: TGCGCCAGCAGCCCTTTTGGGGGCAATCAGCCCCAGCATTTT; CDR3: CASSPFGGNQPQHF
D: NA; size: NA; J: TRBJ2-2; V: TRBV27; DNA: TGTGCCAGCAGGACACCTGGACAGCCCGGGGAGCTGTTTTTT; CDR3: CASRTPGQPGELFF
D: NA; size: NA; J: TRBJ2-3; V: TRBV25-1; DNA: TGTGCCAGCAGTGACCAACTAGTAGGAGATACGCAGTATTTT; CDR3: CASSDQLVGDTQYF
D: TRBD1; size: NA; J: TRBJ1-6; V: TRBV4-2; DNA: TGTGCCAGCAGCCAAGACCCAGGGGGCTCCCCGAATTCACCCCTCCACTTT; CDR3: CASSQDPGGSPNSPLHF
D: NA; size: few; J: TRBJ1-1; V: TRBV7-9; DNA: TGTGCCAGCAGCTTTAGCGGGGCGGGACGGGAGAACACTGAAGCTTTCTTT; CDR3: CASSFSGAGRENTEAFF
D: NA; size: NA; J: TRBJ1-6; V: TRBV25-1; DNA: TGTGCCAGCAGTGACACGGGTAATTCACCCCTCCACTTT; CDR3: CASSDTGNSPLHF
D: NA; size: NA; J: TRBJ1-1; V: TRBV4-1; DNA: TGCGCCACACGGTGGGGGACTGAAGCTTTCTTT; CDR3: CATRWGTEAFF
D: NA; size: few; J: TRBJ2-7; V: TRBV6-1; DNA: TGTGCCAGCAGTGTTTCCGTCGGGGAGCAGTATGACGAGCAGTACTTC; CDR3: CASSVSVGEQYDEQYF
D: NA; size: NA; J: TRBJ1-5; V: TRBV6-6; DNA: TGTGCCAGCAGCGCCACACCCAGACAGAACAATCAGCCCCAGCATTTT; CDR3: CASSATPRQNNQPQHF
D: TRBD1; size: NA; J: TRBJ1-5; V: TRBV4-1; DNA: TGCGCCAGCAGCCAAGGGGACAGGCCCAATCAGCCCCAGCATTTT; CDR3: CASSQGDRPNQPQHF